Below, 14 T cell receptor beta chains from the same sample are listed, as sequenced in a study of Graves' ophthalmopathy and Graves' hyperthyroidism (dated by TCRdb to between 2017 and 2018). These reads were obtained on an Illumina HiSeq 2000. For repertoire sequencing, the TCR beta CDR3 regions were amplified from RNA transcripts. The first round was an RT-PCR using HTBI primers with the Qiagen OneStep RT-PCR kit, and this first round was followed by a second-round multiplex PCR, then size selection and purification. TCRdb trimmed public reads at Q25 via fastp, called clones via MiXCR and kept in-frame beta chains. Duplicate CDR3 protein sequences are folded into a single record with the most common DNA and genes. This sample has under 400,000 distinct CDR3 sequences in its table, and 15% to 20% of those were observed once. Of the sample, over 9% is held by the ten largest clones. Input material: peripheral blood. The receptor source for this set is an adult man with Graves' ophthalmopathy.

This clonotype showed up many times. This sequence joins TRBV12-3 or TRBV12-4 and TRBJ1-2, with 8 bases aligning to TRBD1. J gave up 4 bases and V 8 bases, and 0 bases lay outside the gene matches. The CDR3 runs 11 residues. The CDR3: CASGQGYGYTF. The CDR3 DNA reads TGTGCCAGCGGACAGGGCTATGGCTACACCTTC.

This clonotype occurred many times. This rearrangement joins TRBV5-1 to TRBJ2-6; weak D call: TRBD2 (6 bases). The V end lost 4 bases, the J end lost 0 bases, and 8 bases lay between the germline ends. The germline V gene encodes CDR1 SGHRS and CDR2 YFSETQ. CDR3 length equals 15 residues. CDR3 in DNA: TGCGCCAGCAGCGGAGGGCTCTCTGGGGCCAACGTCCTGACTTTC. It codes for CASSGGLSGANVLTF. Complete variable domain (other parts from reference TRBV5-1 and TRBJ2-6): KAGVTQTPRYLIKTRGQQVTLSCSPISGHRSVSWYQQTPGQGLQFLFEYFSETQRNKGNFPGRFSGRQFSNSRSEMNVSTLELGDSALYLCASSGGLSGANVLTFGAGSRLTVL.

This clonotype occurred many times. J is TRBJ2-7 and V is TRBV5-1; TRBD1 matches at 7 bases. CDR1 and CDR2 (germline): SGHRS, YFSETQ. The CDR3 is made up of 15 amino acids. Germline trimming cut 4 bases from V and 0 bases from J; bases unmatched to any gene: 7. CDR3 nucleotide sequence: TGCGCCAGCAGCAAGCGACAGGGAAGCTCCTACGAGCAGTACTTC. It is translated as CASSKRQGSSYEQYF.

This clonotype occurred many times. The rearrangement uses TRBV11-2 and TRBJ2-7; tentative D call: TRBD2 (6 bases). Germline CDR1 reads SGHAT; CDR2 reads FQNNGV. The CDR3 runs to 17 residues. The V end lost 5 bases, the J end lost 0 bases, and 20 bases lay between the germline ends. CDR3 in amino acids: CASSLSRGSSRSYEQYF. CDR3 nucleotide sequence: TGTGCCAGCAGCCTTTCCCGGGGGTCTAGCCGCTCCTACGAGCAGTACTTC.

J is TRBJ2-7 and V is TRBV7-2, with TRBD1 matching 12 bases. V was pared by 2 bases and J by 6 bases, with 5 bases of the junction left unmatched. CDR1 is SGHTA and CDR2 is FQGNSA in the germline V gene. This CDR3 has 15 residues. The CDR3 nucleotides are TGTGCCAGCAGCTTAAGGGGACAGGGGGCGCGCGAGCAGTACTTC. This translates into CASSLRGQGAREQYF.

The J gene is TRBJ2-7, the V gene TRBV19; 10 nucleotides match TRBD1. V dropped 6 bases and J dropped 4; count of bases not matched to a gene: 12. Germline V gives CDR1 LNHDA, CDR2 SQIVND (reference sequence). The CDR3 runs 16 residues. The CDR3: CASSSPGDRGGYEQYF. CDR3 nucleotides: TGTGCCAGTAGCTCCCCGGGGGACAGGGGAGGTTACGAGCAGTACTTC.

This clonotype was counted many times. CDR3 bases: TGTGCCAGCAGGACAGGGGACCGACGTGGCTACACCTTC. Protein: CASRTGDRRGYTF. The rearrangement links TRBV12-3 or TRBV12-4 to TRBJ1-2, with 8 bases identical to TRBD1. V lost 6 bases, J lost 7 bases, and 7 bases stayed unmatched. This CDR3 contains 13 residues.

This clonotype was counted ten times or more. The gene calls are TRBV6-1 and TRBJ1-5; D unresolved. Germline lookup yields CDR1 MNHNS and CDR2 SASEGT. The CDR3 totals 13 residues. V was clipped by 7 bases and J by 3 bases, with 10 bases between them. CDR3 sequence (DNA): TGTGCCAGCACTACCACAGTCAATCAGCCCCAGCATTTT. This sequence encodes CASTTTVNQPQHF.

In its sample, this clonotype was seen many times. The gene calls are TRBV29-1 and TRBJ1-1; D uncertain. The CDR3 is made up of 10 amino acids. Germline lookup yields CDR1 SQVTM and CDR2 ANQGSEA. CDR3 loop: CTARNTEAFF. The CDR3 nucleotides are TGCACCGCTCGGAACACTGAAGCTTTCTTT.

The table lists this clonotype with many counts. The chain links TRBV27 to TRBJ2-7; weak D call: TRBD1 (6 bases). This CDR3 has 14 amino acids. From germline, CDR1 is MNHEY and CDR2 SMNVEV (reference sequence). The V end lost 3 bases, the J end lost 2 bases, and 11 bases lay between the germline ends. In DNA form, the CDR3 reads TGTGCCAGCAGTTTCATGGGGGACACCTACGAGCAGTACTTC. This codes for CASSFMGDTYEQYF.

CDR3 sequence: CAWSVYVTPIPTSVSYTEAFF. The DNA of the CDR3 is TGTGCCTGGAGTGTTTACGTGACACCGATTCCTACGAGCGTGTCTTACACTGAAGCTTTCTTT. The chain carries TRBV30 and TRBJ1-1, with D hard to call. CDR1 and CDR2 from the germline V gene are GTSNPN and SVGIG (reference sequence). The CDR3 consists of 21 residues. Trimming removed 0 bases from V and 3 bases from J, with 32 bases in between.

This clonotype was counted ten times or more. This chain joins TRBV12-3 or TRBV12-4 and TRBJ1-2; D is uncertain. The V end lost 5 bases, the J end lost 8 bases, and 12 bases lay between the germline ends. The CDR3 totals 12 residues. CDR3 nucleotides: TGTGCCAGCAGTCGGGCCCTTGAGGGCTACACCTTC. Amino acids: CASSRALEGYTF.

In its sample, this clonotype was seen many times. The V gene is TRBV25-1, the J gene TRBJ1-2; weak D call: TRBD1 (5 bases). Germline values: CDR1 MGHDK, CDR2 SYGVNS. Trimming shortened V by 1 base and J by 4 bases, and 13 bases separated the two germline ends. The CDR3 extends over 15 amino acids. CDR3 sequence (DNA): TGTGCCAGCAGTGAATTAACGAGGGGTGGCTATGGCTACACCTTC. Residues: CASSELTRGGYGYTF.

This clonotype was counted many times. The chain is built from TRBV5-6 and TRBJ2-7, with D possibly being TRBD1 (6 bases). The CDR3 runs to 15 residues. Germline CDR1 and CDR2: SGHDT and YYEEEE. The germline V and J ends were trimmed by 4 bases and 1 base, with 15 bases remaining between them. The CDR3 sequence: CASSQLYRASYEQYF. CDR3 bases: TGTGCCAGCAGCCAGCTATACAGGGCGTCCTACGAGCAGTACTTC.